Listed below are T cell receptor beta chains from one sample, sequenced in a study of identical twins. TCRdb re-called the 5' RACE reads with MiXCR, one entry per CDR3 protein. This table has around 690,000 distinct CDR3 sequences, about 20% appearing once. In addition, the sample was reused for a study of T cells expressing NK-cell markers.

Material for sequencing was PBMCs. The receptors here all came from a woman aged 18 to 35 in good health. Both conserved end residues are trimmed from each CDR3.

j_gene,v_gene,CDR3aa
TRBJ2-1,TRBV3-1,ASSPARGGGGEQF
TRBJ2-3,TRBV20-1,SAKRRTLAGGDTQY
TRBJ1-5,TRBV12-3/TRBV12-4,ASSLGDANQPQH
TRBJ2-2,TRBV20-1,SVSTRVAGELF
TRBJ2-5,TRBV20-1,SAIRGQGETQY
TRBJ2-7,TRBV7-9,ASSLASTSGRGEQY
TRBJ2-3,TRBV20-1,SARVPAADTQY
TRBJ2-7,TRBV7-6,ASSPRSDRPLMGEQY
TRBJ1-5,TRBV29-1,SAGDVREPQH
TRBJ1-2,TRBV7-2,ASSSPSIGFYGYT
TRBJ2-7,TRBV27,ASSLGDRLLSEEQY
TRBJ1-6,TRBV13,ASSLDPTGNSPLH
TRBJ1-1,TRBV5-6,ASSFMTGLNTEAF